This TCR beta chain was captured by sequencing in a study of blood T cell repertoires in COVID-19 (dated by TCRdb to about 2020). At the level of the whole study: Samples from collaborators originated in the United States, Italy and Spain and spanned both the acute and convalescent phases of COVID-19. The prospective study material was composed of cDNA or gDNA derived from T cells, B-cell-depleted T cells, or PBMCs. Subjects who had been exposed to COVID-19, were actively infected with it, or had recovered from it provided the deeply sampled blood TCRbeta repertoires that made up the dataset. The repertoires were made available in a free public database intended to serve as a resource for research on the immune response to SARS-CoV-2. Samples were obtained from the ongoing ImmuneRACE study (first 160 participants) and from about 1,300 subjects provided by 6 global collaborators. The sample metadata nearly always contained a de-identified subject ID, COVID-19 status, age in years and sex. Where HLA class I and class II types were available, the types were taken from metadata supplied by the sample provider, not from assay-based typing. The investigation overall reported the following: Clinical and demographic metadata were provided uncurated, with the amount varying by source and participant.

The immunoSEQ Assay, a bias-controlled multiplex PCR, was used to amplify TCRbeta CDR3 regions from genomic DNA. In the original analysis: Nucleated cell counts per sample were estimated from amplification of reference gene primers within the assay. Sequence reads were collapsed and filtered to measure the absolute abundance of every unique TCRbeta CDR3 rearrangement. For each sample, productive Simpson clonality was calculated as the square root of Simpson's diversity index over productive rearrangements. TCRdb limited this immuneACCESS table to in-frame rearrangements with V and J called. A share of clones is missing; checked studies link under half to unresolved V genes, and the rest is unexplained. The V and J calls and clone size were taken over from that table, and D and trimming were inferred from the DNA. In this sample the table shows around 250,000 clones, 90% to 95% of which occur a single time. The ten largest clones take up roughly 1.2% of the sample.

Enrolling through a virtual design, the prospective study's participants ranged in age from about 18 to 89 years and lived across 24 United States geographic areas. To assign participants to cohorts, the prospective study relied on clinical history that participants themselves reported in a screening survey and a study questionnaire. Each participant in the prospective study had whole blood, serum and a nasopharyngeal or oropharyngeal swab collected by mobile phlebotomists. Additional blood draws and questionnaires over an approximately 2-month period could optionally be provided by prospective study participants. Before DNA extraction, blood samples from the prospective study were shipped at room temperature or frozen. Reading the germline V gene gives CDR1 MDHEN and CDR2 SYDVKM. Compared with germline, V lacks 9 bases and J lacks 2 bases; bases without a gene match: 20. CDR3 length: 18 amino acids, cysteine to phenylalanine. The kept DNA is CDR3 alone, 54 bases in frame from the first base.

On this clone itself: Its antigen is not yet known. No much larger clone is present one base from it, and per-base qualities are unavailable.

This sequence originates from a human donor in a cohort exposed to, infected with or recovered from COVID-19 (not recorded which). The donor label of this sample is uncertain. The sample taken for sequencing was PBMCs or T cells enriched from blood (not recorded which). The chain is made from TRBV28 and TRBJ1-2, and 8 bases in between align with TRBD1. The CDR3 here reads CASRAPGTGPYLNYGYTF. The sequenced DNA: TGTGCCAGTAGAGCCCCCGGGACAGGCCCTTACCTCAACTATGGCTACACCTTC.